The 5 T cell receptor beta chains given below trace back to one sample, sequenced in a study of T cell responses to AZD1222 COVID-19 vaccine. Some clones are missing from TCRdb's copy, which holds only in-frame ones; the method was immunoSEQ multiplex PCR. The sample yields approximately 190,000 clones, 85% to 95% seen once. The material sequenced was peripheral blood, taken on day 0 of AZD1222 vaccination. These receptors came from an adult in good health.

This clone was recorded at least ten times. The CDR3 reads CSVEVQGNQPQHF. DNA for the CDR3: TGCAGCGTTGAAGTGCAGGGCAATCAGCCCCAGCATTTT. The V gene is TRBV29-1, the J gene TRBJ1-5, with D uncertain. CDR3 size: 13 residues. Trimming removed 1 base at V and 2 bases at J, with 6 bases between. Germline V gene data show CDR1 as SQVTM and CDR2 as ANQGSEA.

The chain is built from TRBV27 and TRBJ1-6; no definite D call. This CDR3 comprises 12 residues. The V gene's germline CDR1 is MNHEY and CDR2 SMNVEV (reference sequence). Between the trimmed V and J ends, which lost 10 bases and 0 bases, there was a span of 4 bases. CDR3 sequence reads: CATSSYNSPLHF. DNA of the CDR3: TGTGCCACTAGCTCCTATAATTCACCCCTCCACTTT.

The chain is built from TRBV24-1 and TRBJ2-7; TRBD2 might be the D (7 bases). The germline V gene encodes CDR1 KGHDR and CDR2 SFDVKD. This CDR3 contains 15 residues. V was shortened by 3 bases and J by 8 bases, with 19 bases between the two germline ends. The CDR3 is CATSDQRGAVTKQYF. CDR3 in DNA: TGTGCCACCAGTGATCAACGGGGGGCTGTTACGAAGCAGTACTTC.

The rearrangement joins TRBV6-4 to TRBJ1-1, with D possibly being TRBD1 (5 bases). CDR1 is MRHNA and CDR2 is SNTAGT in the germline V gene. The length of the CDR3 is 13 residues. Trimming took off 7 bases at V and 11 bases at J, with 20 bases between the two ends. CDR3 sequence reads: CASTLQRDVDAFF. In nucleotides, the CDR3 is TGTGCCAGCACTCTCCAAAGGGACGTTGATGCTTTCTTT.

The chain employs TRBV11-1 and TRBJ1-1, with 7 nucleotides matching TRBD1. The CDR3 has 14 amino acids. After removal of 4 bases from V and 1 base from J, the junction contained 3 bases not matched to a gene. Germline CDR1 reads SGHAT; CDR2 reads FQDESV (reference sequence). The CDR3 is CASSSTGWNTEAFF. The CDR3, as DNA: TGTGCCAGCAGCTCGACAGGGTGGAACACTGAAGCTTTCTTT.